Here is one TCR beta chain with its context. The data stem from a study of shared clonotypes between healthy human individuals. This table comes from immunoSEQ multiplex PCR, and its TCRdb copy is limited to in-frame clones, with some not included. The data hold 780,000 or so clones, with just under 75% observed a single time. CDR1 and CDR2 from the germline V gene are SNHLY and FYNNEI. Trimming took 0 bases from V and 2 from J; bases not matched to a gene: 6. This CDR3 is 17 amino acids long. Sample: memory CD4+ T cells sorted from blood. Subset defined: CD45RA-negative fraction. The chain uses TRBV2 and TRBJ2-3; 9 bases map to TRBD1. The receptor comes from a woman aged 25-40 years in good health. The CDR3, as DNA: TGTGCCAGCAGTGAAGCGCTGGGGGACAGGGACACAGATACGCAGTATTTT. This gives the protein CASSEALGDRDTDTQYF.